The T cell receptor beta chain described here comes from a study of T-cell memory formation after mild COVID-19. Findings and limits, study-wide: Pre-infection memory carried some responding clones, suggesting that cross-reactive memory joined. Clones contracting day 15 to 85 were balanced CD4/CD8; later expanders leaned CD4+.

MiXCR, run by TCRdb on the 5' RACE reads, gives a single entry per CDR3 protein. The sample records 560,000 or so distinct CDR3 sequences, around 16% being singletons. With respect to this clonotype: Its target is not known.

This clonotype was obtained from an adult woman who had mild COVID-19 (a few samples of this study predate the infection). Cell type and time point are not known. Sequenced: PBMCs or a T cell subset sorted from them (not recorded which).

CDR3 nucleotide sequence: TGTGCCTGGAGTGGGGTGACTCAATCGAATGAGCAGTTCTTC. Protein: CAWSGVTQSNEQFF. J is TRBJ2-1 and V is TRBV30, with D unclear. Germline CDR1 GTSNPN, CDR2 SVGIG (reference sequence). With 1 base removed from V and 7 bases from J, the gap between germline ends came to 14 bases. This CDR3 has 14 amino acids.